Reported below is one T cell receptor (beta chain). Its antigen is currently not known. Qualities for individual bases were not recorded, and no much larger clone is one base off. The protocol used for the library was the immunoSEQ multiplex PCR assay. Regarding the original processing steps: A statistical classification framework was developed to diagnose cytomegalovirus status using the catalog of TCR beta chain sequences. TCRdb obtained this table from immuneACCESS and retained in-frame rearrangements with V and J assigned. These tables miss some clones; where compared with another copy, unresolved V genes account for less than half of the shortfall, and the remainder is unexplained. That table gives V, J and clone size, and the DNA gave D and trimming. The sample includes about 140,000 clones, with around 85% observed a single time. The ten top clones hold less than 3% of the sample. The CDR3, from cysteine to phenylalanine, totals 16 residues. Here the CDR3 DNA is all that survives: 48 bases in frame from base 1. V and J lose 4 bases and 6 bases, and a span of 21 bases separates them. As encoded in the germline V gene, CDR1 is MNHNS while CDR2 is SASEGT.

The source of the sample is a study of cytomegalovirus exposure and HLA in healthy donors (dated by TCRdb to 2016 to 2017). For the study in its entirety: According to a later analysis, one platform produced both the 110 or so validation repertoires and the roughly 660 repertoires of the first cohort. Besides the first cohort of hundreds of subjects, a separate validation cohort made up of roughly 120 different subjects was used. High-throughput TCR immunosequencing, statistical association of individual TCRs with disease status, and machine learning were combined to predict cytomegalovirus infection status. The study aimed to test whether cataloging public T cell receptors could reveal signatures of past pathogen exposure. What the research found in general, with its limitations: Cytomegalovirus status was reported to be diagnosed by the classifier with high specificity and sensitivity in both the original and validation cohorts. A few of the identified cytomegalovirus-associated TCR beta chains were confirmed in vitro to be specific for cytomegalovirus antigens. The study listed around 160 TCR beta chains as associated with cytomegalovirus. The validation cohort had no HLA typing available for a later analysis, so co-occurrence within that cohort was assessed over all 120 or so repertoires. In a later analysis, TCRs clustered in the first cohort were found to also tend to co-occur in the roughly 120 validation repertoires, with approximately 95% of cluster scores above 0. It was suggested by the authors that the approach could potentially be generalized to other disease states and immunological phenotypes. While some public TCRs were present in many individuals, most TCR sequences turned up only very rarely across donors.

Donors formed part of the validation cohort, which comprised about 130 subjects and was distinct from the first cohort of 550 to 850 subjects. The clonotype was recovered from a man younger than 35 in good health and CMV-seronegative. The specimen sequenced was PBMCs. This chain is built from TRBV6-1 and TRBJ1-1; a tentative D match to TRBD1 spans 6 bases. The CDR3 amino acid sequence is: CASSAFHYRDSPEAFF. The bases are TGTGCCAGCAGTGCCTTCCACTACAGGGATAGCCCTGAAGCTTTCTTT.